The T cell receptor beta chain described here comes from a study of blood T cells in healthy people across ages. With V trimmed by 10 bases and J by 0 bases, 3 bases remained unmatched. The CDR3 runs 13 residues. Per germline, CDR1 ENHRY and CDR2 SYGVKD. Using a J-beta primer mix together with a sample-barcoded 5' primer, a second PCR was run for roughly 6 to 12 cycles. TCRdb itself ran the 5' RACE reads through MiXCR, one entry per CDR3 protein. The repertoire includes fewer than 800,000 distinct CDR3 sequences, about 25% of them detected once, and roughly 9% sits in the top ten. These data are also associated with another study on T cells of mothers and their children.

Sample: blood. This clonotype was sampled from a boy younger than 18 in good health. The rearrangement joins TRBV10-3 to TRBJ2-5, with 9 bases aligning to TRBD2. CDR3 sequence: CATLAGDQETQYF. CDR3 sequence (DNA): TGTGCCACCTTAGCGGGGGACCAAGAGACCCAGTACTTC.